This T cell receptor beta chain was profiled in a study of CD8 T cells in Susac syndrome (dated by TCRdb to 2018 to 2020). Background for the entire study: Among the Susac syndrome patients who were sequenced, clinically active disease was present in about 6 and clinical remission was observed in 8 or 9. At blood withdrawal, Susac syndrome patients were therapy-naive, treated with corticosteroids (with IVIg additionally given to some), or treated with IVIg alone. Whether CD8+ T cell activation and differentiation in Susac syndrome was antigen driven was tested using repertoire sequencing.

High-throughput TCR beta sequencing profiled peripheral blood CD8+ and CD4+ T cells from healthy donors, Susac syndrome patients and multiple sclerosis patients. The Susac syndrome patients fulfilled recently defined diagnostic criteria for either definite or probable disease. Bulk CD8+ and CD4+ T cells were purified by magnetic negative isolation, whereas CD8+ TEMRA cells were enriched by FACS. Blood was collected in EDTA tubes and processed within 24 hours, with PBMCs isolated through density gradient centrifugation. PBMCs destined for TCR sequencing were cryopreserved in liquid nitrogen and later thawed in a 37 °C water bath. The sorted or isolated CD4+, CD8+ and CD8+ TEMRA cells reached a purity of at least 90%. With regard to this clonotype: The antigen it recognizes is unknown. The record has no base qualities; no much larger clone is one base away.

Trimming removed 8 bases from V and 1 base from J; the gene matches leave 11 bases unexplained. Reading the germline V gene (reference sequence) gives CDR1 DFQATT and CDR2 SNEGSKA. From cysteine to phenylalanine, the CDR3 is 15 amino acids long. CDR3 DNA only is kept here, 45 bases in frame from base 1. On the study overall, not on this receptor specifically: The CD4+ T cell repertoire of patients with Susac syndrome showed no detectable clonal expansion. The number of individuals in the TCR sequencing and HLA analysis was recognized as being relatively small.

RNA was extracted using the RNeasy kit, and about 0.45 to 1 ug of the RNA was reverse transcribed with random hexamers. The immunoSEQ multiplex PCR assay, covering 54 Vbeta and 13 Jbeta segments, was used to amplify TCR beta CDR3 regions. PCR amplification bias was corrected by using a synthetic template baseline for primer optimization and computational correction. Regarding the original processing steps: Only productive sequences were kept, with reads annotated to V, D and J genes according to IMGT and analyzed in immunoSEQ Analyzer. Clonality was computed as one minus Shannon entropy normalized by log2 of the number of productive unique sequences. For each patient and control, public and private clones were evaluated among the 100 most prevalent clones. Clones were defined as Susac-specific when absent from the healthy and MS cohorts, from about 970 published viral clones and from other ImmuneACCESS disease sequences. In TCRdb, the public reads were trimmed at Q25 with fastp and aligned with MiXCR, with productive beta chains retained. Rows are combined by CDR3 protein, so each entry shows the most common genes and DNA. In this record, the V and J calls reflect TCRdb's handling and not the investigators' own analysis. This sample is represented by fewer than 200,000 distinct CDR3 sequences; 94% of them were singletons. The ten largest make up 0.12% of the sample.

This sequence was found in a human donor with Susac syndrome. Input material: CD4+ T cells from PBMCs. The chain joins TRBV20-1 to TRBJ2-3, and TRBD2 aligns with 8 junction nucleotides. This receptor carries the CDR3 CSSPGGGYGTDTQYF. The bases are TGCAGTTCCCCCGGGGGGGGGTACGGCACAGATACGCAGTATTTT.